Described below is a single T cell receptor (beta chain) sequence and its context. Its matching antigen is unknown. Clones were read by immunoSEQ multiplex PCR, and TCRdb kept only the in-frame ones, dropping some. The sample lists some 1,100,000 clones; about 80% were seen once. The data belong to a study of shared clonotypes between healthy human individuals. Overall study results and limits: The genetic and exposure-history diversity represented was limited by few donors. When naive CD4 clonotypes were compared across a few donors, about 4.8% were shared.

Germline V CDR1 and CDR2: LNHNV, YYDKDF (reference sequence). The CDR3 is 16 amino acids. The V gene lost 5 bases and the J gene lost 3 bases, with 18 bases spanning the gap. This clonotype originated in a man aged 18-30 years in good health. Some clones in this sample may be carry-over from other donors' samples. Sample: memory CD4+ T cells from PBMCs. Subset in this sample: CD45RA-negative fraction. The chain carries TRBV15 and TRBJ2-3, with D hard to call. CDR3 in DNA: TGTGCCACCAGCCCAGGTGTCGGAAGTTCTACAGATACGCAGTATTTT. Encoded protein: CATSPGVGSSTDTQYF.